The T cell receptor (beta chain) described here comes from a study of T cells in Graves' hyperthyroidism and ophthalmopathy. The wider study: Blood from the periphery was taken at initial diagnosis, before any treatment.

Ophthalmopathy patients had moderate-to-severe active disease, CAS ≥3, NOSPECS ≥4, and disease duration under 3 months. Diagnosis rested on symptoms, serum thyroxine and TRAb, thyroid ultrasound, and orbital computed tomography. V lost 2 bases and J 1 base, leaving 14 bases between the germline ends. The CDR3 contains 16 residues. In germline, CDR1 is SGHAT, CDR2 FQNNGV. Authors of the study amplified TCR beta CDR3 regions from RNA transcripts. The HTBI primer set was used in a first-round RT-PCR of the TCR CDR3. TCRdb independently ran MiXCR on the multiplex PCR reads; one entry per CDR3 protein. The sample comprises about 250,000 distinct CDR3 sequences, more than 20% of which are singletons, and roughly 40% rests with the top ten. The study, taken as a whole, reports: Most thyroid clonotypes with frequency above 0.001 were detected in blood.

On this clonotype: Its specificity is unknown.

This sequence was found in a woman aged 40 to 50 with Graves' ophthalmopathy. This chain joins TRBV11-2 and TRBJ1-1; possible D gene TRBD1, 5 bases. Sequenced: blood. The CDR3 bases are TGTGCCAGCAGCTTACGAGTTGGGACCCCGAACACTGAAGCTTTCTTT. It translates to CASSLRVGTPNTEAFF.